This T cell receptor beta chain was observed in a study of T-cell memory formation after mild COVID-19. Overall study findings and caveats: Memory cells collected pre-infection included some clones that later responded, suggesting cross-reactive memory joined. Whether second-wave clones peaking at day 37 were SARS-CoV-2 specific went unconfirmed. Contracting CD8+ clones were enriched in EMRA, CD4+ mainly in CM and EM.

cDNA libraries for TCR alpha and TCR beta, carrying sample barcodes and UMIs, came from 5'RACE with constant-segment primers. TCRdb used MiXCR to reprocess the 5' RACE reads, holding one entry per CDR3 protein. The table records fewer than 250,000 distinct CDR3 sequences, around 18% of them present only once. Unmatched junction bases numbered 0, after V lost 5 bases and J lost 0 bases. CDR1 is MNHEY and CDR2 is SVGEGT in the germline V gene. This CDR3 has 14 residues. In regard to this clonotype: Its antigen is undetermined.

The V call is TRBV6-2 or TRBV6-3, the J call TRBJ2-1; 8 bases fit TRBD2. The sequencing input was PBMCs or a T cell subset sorted from them (not recorded which). The receptor comes from an adult woman who had mild COVID-19 (a few samples of this study predate the infection). Cell type and time point are not known. The CDR3 loop is CASSSGSSYNEQFF. The CDR3, as DNA: TGTGCCAGCAGTAGCGGGAGCTCCTACAATGAGCAGTTCTTC.